This is a list of T cell receptor beta chains from one sample in a study of control samples from healthy donors and cancer patients. Generated by immunoSEQ multiplex PCR, the TCRdb table keeps only in-frame clones and is missing some. This sample has fewer than 150,000 clones; about nine tenths occur once, and the top ten carry 6% to 8.5%. The material sequenced was blood. The receptors stem from a woman between 18 and 29 years old in good health. The CDR3 runs from the conserved cysteine through the conserved F or W. Fields, in order: V gene, CDR3 length, CDR3 protein.

v_call: TRBV10-3; cdr3_length: 14; cdr3_aa: CAITGTLNTGELFF
v_call: TRBV28; cdr3_length: 12; cdr3_aa: CASSLQQETQYF
v_call: TRBV21-1; cdr3_length: 15; cdr3_aa: CASSGWAGCHQPQHF
v_call: TRBV6-2/TRBV6-3; cdr3_length: 13; cdr3_aa: CASSGRAPGEQYF
v_call: TRBV11-3; cdr3_length: 17; cdr3_aa: CASSQREAHSSTDTQYF
v_call: TRBV30; cdr3_length: 13; cdr3_aa: CAWNRGEYSPLHF
v_call: TRBV4-2; cdr3_length: 19; cdr3_aa: CASSQEGNRARYSNQPQHF
v_call: TRBV24-1; cdr3_length: 20; cdr3_aa: CATSDSTGGPGLESTDTQYF
v_call: TRBV5-8; cdr3_length: 16; cdr3_aa: CASSSGTGASGQPQHF
v_call: TRBV19; cdr3_length: 14; cdr3_aa: CASREKGRADTQYF
v_call: TRBV19; cdr3_length: 19; cdr3_aa: CASSPPPHVWDSSGNTIYF
v_call: TRBV7-6; cdr3_length: 16; cdr3_aa: CASSFGRARSGNTIYF
v_call: TRBV7-9; cdr3_length: 18; cdr3_aa: CASSLGGLASSGANVLTF
v_call: TRBV7-2; cdr3_length: 18; cdr3_aa: CASSLVRMVGAGNTEAFF
v_call: TRBV2; cdr3_length: 14; cdr3_aa: CASSDGVTLDEQYF
v_call: TRBV30; cdr3_length: 15; cdr3_aa: CACDTTGQGAQKLFF
v_call: TRBV14; cdr3_length: 14; cdr3_aa: CASSQVRGGYEQYF
v_call: TRBV28; cdr3_length: 15; cdr3_aa: CASSSHRGVDYGYTF
v_call: TRBV19; cdr3_length: 16; cdr3_aa: CASSPRDRTSTDTQYF
v_call: TRBV4-1; cdr3_length: 16; cdr3_aa: CASSQGRSTGGPLQFF
v_call: TRBV11-2; cdr3_length: 11; cdr3_aa: CASRSPGELFF
v_call: TRBV6-1; cdr3_length: 15; cdr3_aa: CASSDKTGEVHEQYF
v_call: TRBV2; cdr3_length: 15; cdr3_aa: CATHRGRTVSTEAFF
v_call: TRBV11-2; cdr3_length: 15; cdr3_aa: CASSLLAPSTDTQYF
v_call: TRBV29-1; cdr3_length: 13; cdr3_aa: CSVDPADRAEAFF
v_call: TRBV9; cdr3_length: 14; cdr3_aa: CASSVAGGPETQYF
v_call: TRBV19; cdr3_length: 16; cdr3_aa: CASSMRRGGPQETQYF
v_call: TRBV5-1; cdr3_length: 15; cdr3_aa: CASSWEPGLNTEAFF
v_call: TRBV28; cdr3_length: 16; cdr3_aa: CASRPPGTGYRETQYF
v_call: TRBV2; cdr3_length: 16; cdr3_aa: CASSWGVLHSTDTQYF
v_call: TRBV7-9; cdr3_length: 17; cdr3_aa: CASSKRLAGTYQETQYF
v_call: TRBV28; cdr3_length: 13; cdr3_aa: CASSLSETYEQYF
v_call: TRBV19; cdr3_length: 14; cdr3_aa: CASSTDRGWYGYTF
v_call: TRBV23-1; cdr3_length: 16; cdr3_aa: CASSQSPLRREETQYF
v_call: TRBV6-2/TRBV6-3; cdr3_length: 15; cdr3_aa: CASSYQRQGYNEQFF
v_call: TRBV27; cdr3_length: 17; cdr3_aa: CASSLRGGTVYTGELFF
v_call: TRBV5-1; cdr3_length: 15; cdr3_aa: CASWTGGAGANVLTF
v_call: TRBV19; cdr3_length: 15; cdr3_aa: CASSMGQEYNSPLHF
v_call: TRBV5-6; cdr3_length: 16; cdr3_aa: CASSLMRVATNEKLFF
v_call: TRBV5-1; cdr3_length: 16; cdr3_aa: CASSPGTGGSTDTQYF
v_call: TRBV7-2; cdr3_length: 12; cdr3_aa: CASSSTGNEQFF
v_call: TRBV9; cdr3_length: 14; cdr3_aa: CASSDHRGNSPLHF
v_call: TRBV28; cdr3_length: 17; cdr3_aa: CASSLTPLGENQETQYF
v_call: TRBV29-1; cdr3_length: 16; cdr3_aa: CSVVMSVGPNTGELFF
v_call: TRBV3-1/TRBV3-2; cdr3_length: 16; cdr3_aa: CASSQVGRLGDPTQYF
v_call: TRBV4-3; cdr3_length: 17; cdr3_aa: CASSQIGTGPGANVLTF
v_call: TRBV4-3; cdr3_length: 15; cdr3_aa: CASSQDGTVDQPQHF
v_call: TRBV2; cdr3_length: 15; cdr3_aa: CASSLLAGGGNEQFF
v_call: TRBV7-8; cdr3_length: 16; cdr3_aa: CASSPLAGATTGELFF
v_call: TRBV5-6; cdr3_length: 17; cdr3_aa: CASSLDDWWQGNYGYTF
v_call: TRBV7-2; cdr3_length: 15; cdr3_aa: CASSLTGGGAVEQFF
v_call: TRBV7-8; cdr3_length: 16; cdr3_aa: CASSTGVGLSNQPQHF
v_call: TRBV10-1; cdr3_length: 15; cdr3_aa: CASSPGQGGPETQYF
v_call: TRBV5-6; cdr3_length: 17; cdr3_aa: CASSFDRGSSALYEAFF
v_call: TRBV11-3; cdr3_length: 15; cdr3_aa: CASSLEGSSYNEQFF
v_call: TRBV12-2; cdr3_length: 15; cdr3_aa: CASRPTWAVRYEQYF
v_call: TRBV6-5; cdr3_length: 13; cdr3_aa: CASSYRNNYEQYF
v_call: TRBV12-5; cdr3_length: 15; cdr3_aa: CASGPGGPGTDTQYF
v_call: TRBV5-1; cdr3_length: 12; cdr3_aa: CASSLPGDGQYF